These T cell receptor beta chains were read from a single sample in a study of T cells in Graves' hyperthyroidism and ophthalmopathy. TCRdb re-called the multiplex PCR reads through MiXCR, storing one row per CDR3 protein. The data show about 740,000 distinct CDR3 sequences, 14% seen once. Input material: blood. The receptors stem from a woman younger than 30 with Graves' hyperthyroidism. Each CDR3 is given with its conserved first and last residue.

V gene | CDR3 protein
TRBV20-1 | CSAWPVVTYEQYF
TRBV6-1 | CASSETAGEEWVFSTDTQYF
TRBV30 | CAWRLAGGNTGELFF
TRBV6-1 | CASRTGGNNGELFF
TRBV28 | CASRRPGQPQHF
TRBV18 | CASSPSAGSHEQYF
TRBV29-1 | CSVPAGGAETQYF
TRBV6-1 | CASERDRYNEQFF
TRBV6-5 | CATILGLAGVGETQYF
TRBV28 | CASSSGGLGYEQYF
TRBV5-1 | CASSLGELNTEAFF
TRBV27 | CASRRTEWFPGANVLTF
TRBV7-3 | CASSLMGQGQETQYF
TRBV30 | CAWSAFGLAGNEQFF
TRBV20-1 | CSARDRAGKNTGELFF
TRBV12-5 | CASGSGLAGVETQYF
TRBV7-9 | CASSSGQGGNSEAFF
TRBV29-1 | CSVEGGTGPTYEQYF
TRBV12-3/TRBV12-4 | CASSFSGFEQTQYF
TRBV29-1 | CSGEIPDTEAFF
TRBV7-2 | CASSLDSTGRGETQYF
TRBV28 | CASRDGIQKFSGEDQPQHF
TRBV11-3 | CASSQGRGGFYGYTF
TRBV20-1 | CSARDKEREQYF
TRBV3-1 | CASSPPHAYEQYF
TRBV20-1 | CSAREAIYNEQFF
TRBV20-1 | CSATPTGTTNEQFF
TRBV28 | CASSWRNWTSVWEQYF